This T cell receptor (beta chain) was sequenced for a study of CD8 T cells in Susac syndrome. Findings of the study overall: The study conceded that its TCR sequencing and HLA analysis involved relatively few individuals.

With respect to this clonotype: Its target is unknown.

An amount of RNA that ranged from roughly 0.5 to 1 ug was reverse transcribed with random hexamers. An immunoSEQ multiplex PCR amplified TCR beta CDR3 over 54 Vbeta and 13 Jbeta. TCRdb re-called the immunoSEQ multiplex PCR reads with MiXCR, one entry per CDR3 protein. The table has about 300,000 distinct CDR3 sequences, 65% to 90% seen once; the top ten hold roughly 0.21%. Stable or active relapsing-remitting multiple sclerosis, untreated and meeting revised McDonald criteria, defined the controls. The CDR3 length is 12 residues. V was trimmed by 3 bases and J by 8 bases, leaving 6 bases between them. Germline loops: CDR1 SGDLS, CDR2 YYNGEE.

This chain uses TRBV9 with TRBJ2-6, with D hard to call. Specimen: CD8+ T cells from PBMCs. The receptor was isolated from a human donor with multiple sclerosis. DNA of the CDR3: TGTGCCAGCAGCGATATGACCAACGTCCTGACTTTC. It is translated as CASSDMTNVLTF.